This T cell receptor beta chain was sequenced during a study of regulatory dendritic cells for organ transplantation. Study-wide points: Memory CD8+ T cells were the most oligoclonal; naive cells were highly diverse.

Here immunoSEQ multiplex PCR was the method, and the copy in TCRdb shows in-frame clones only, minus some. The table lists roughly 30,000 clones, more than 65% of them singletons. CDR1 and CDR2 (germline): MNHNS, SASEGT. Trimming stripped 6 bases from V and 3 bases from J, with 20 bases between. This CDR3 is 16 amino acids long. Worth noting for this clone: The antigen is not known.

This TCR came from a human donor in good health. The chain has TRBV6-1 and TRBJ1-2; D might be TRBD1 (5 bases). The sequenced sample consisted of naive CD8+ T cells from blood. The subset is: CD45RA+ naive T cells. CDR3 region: CASRESQGPNYYGYTF. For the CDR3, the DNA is TGTGCCAGCAGGGAAAGTCAGGGCCCAAACTACTATGGCTACACCTTC.